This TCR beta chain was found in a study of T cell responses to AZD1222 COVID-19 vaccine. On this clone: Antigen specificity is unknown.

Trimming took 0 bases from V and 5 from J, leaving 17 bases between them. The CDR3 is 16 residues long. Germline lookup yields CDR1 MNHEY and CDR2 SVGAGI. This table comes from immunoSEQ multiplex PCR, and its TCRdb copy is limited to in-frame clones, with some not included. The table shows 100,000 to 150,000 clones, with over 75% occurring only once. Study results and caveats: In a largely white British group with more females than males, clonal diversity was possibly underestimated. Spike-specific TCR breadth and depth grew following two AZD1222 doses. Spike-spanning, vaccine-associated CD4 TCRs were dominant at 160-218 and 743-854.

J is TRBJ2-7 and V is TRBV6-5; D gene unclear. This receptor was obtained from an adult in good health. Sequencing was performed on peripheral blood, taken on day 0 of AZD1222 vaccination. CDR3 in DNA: TGTGCCAGCAGTTACTCAGGCGGCACAGAGTGGGACGAGCAGTACTTC. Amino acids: CASSYSGGTEWDEQYF.